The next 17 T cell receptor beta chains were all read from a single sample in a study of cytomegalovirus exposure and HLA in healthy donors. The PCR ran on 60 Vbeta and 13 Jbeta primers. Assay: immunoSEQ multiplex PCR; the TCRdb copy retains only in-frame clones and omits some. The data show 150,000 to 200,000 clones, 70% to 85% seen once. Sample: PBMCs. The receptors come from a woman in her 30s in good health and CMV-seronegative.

CDR3 in DNA: TGTGCCAGTTCCCGAGCGGGGGGGGACTACAATGAGCAGTTCTTC. This sequence encodes CASSRAGGDYNEQFF. The chain combines TRBV19 with TRBJ2-1; 10 bases map to TRBD2. Per germline, CDR1 LNHDA and CDR2 SQIVND (reference sequence). Trimming removed 8 bases from V and 3 bases from J; junction bases left unmatched: 7. CDR3 size: 15 residues.

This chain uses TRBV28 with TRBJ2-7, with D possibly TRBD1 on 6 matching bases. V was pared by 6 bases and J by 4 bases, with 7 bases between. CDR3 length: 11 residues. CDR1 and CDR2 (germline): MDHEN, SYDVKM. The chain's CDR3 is CASRDSYEQYF. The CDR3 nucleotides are TGTGCCAGCAGGGACAGTTACGAGCAGTACTTC. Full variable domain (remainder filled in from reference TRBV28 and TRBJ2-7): DVKVTQSSRYLVKRTGEKVFLECVQDMDHENMFWYRQDPGLGLRLIYFSYDVKMKEKGDIPEGYSVSREKKERFSLILESASTNQTSMYLCASRDSYEQYFGPGTRLTVT.

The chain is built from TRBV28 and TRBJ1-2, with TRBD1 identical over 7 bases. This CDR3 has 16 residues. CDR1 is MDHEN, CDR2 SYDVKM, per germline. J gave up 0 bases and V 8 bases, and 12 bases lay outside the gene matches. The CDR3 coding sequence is TGTGCCAGCTTCGGGACAGCGGCCAACTCTAACTATGGCTACACCTTC. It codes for CASFGTAANSNYGYTF.

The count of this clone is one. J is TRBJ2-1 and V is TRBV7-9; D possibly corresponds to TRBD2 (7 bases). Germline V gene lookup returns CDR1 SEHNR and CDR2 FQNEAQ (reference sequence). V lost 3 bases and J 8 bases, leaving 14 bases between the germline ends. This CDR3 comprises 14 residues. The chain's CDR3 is CASSLVGGGHEQFF. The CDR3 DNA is TGTGCCAGCAGCTTGGTGGGAGGGGGGCATGAGCAGTTCTTC.

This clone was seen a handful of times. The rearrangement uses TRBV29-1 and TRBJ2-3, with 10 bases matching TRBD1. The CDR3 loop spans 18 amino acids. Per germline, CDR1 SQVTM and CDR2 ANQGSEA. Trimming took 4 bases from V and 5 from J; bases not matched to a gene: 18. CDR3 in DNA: TGCAGCGTTGTGGGGTTTACTTCGGGACAGGGGTTCGAAGATACGCAGTATTTT. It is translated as CSVVGFTSGQGFEDTQYF.

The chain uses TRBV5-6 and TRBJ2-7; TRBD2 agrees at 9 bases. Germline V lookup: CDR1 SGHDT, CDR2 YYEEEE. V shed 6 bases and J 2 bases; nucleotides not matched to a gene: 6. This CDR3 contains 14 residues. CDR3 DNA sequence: TGTGCCAGCACAGAGACTAGCGGTACCTACGAGCAGTACTTC. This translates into CASTETSGTYEQYF.

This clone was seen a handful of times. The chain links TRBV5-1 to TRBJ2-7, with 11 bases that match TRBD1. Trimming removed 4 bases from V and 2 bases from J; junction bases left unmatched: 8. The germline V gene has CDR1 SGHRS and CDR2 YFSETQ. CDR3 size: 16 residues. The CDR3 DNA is TGCGCCAGCAGCCCGCAACCGGGACAGGGGGCCTACGAGCAGTACTTC. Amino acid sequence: CASSPQPGQGAYEQYF.

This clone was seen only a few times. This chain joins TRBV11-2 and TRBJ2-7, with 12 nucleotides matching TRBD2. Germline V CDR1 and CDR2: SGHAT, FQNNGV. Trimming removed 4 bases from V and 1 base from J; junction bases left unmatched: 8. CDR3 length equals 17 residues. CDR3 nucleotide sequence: TGTGCCAGCAGCTCCTTGACTAGCGGGGGCCGTTCCTACGAGCAGTACTTC. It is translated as CASSSLTSGGRSYEQYF.

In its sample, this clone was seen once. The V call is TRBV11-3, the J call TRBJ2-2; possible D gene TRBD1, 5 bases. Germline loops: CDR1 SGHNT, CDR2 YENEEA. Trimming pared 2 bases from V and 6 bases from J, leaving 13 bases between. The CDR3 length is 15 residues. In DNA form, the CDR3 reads TGTGCCAGCAGCTTAAATGGGGCCGGGCCCGGGGAGCTGTTTTTT. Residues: CASSLNGAGPGELFF. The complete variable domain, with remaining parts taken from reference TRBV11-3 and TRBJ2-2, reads EAGVVQSPRYKIIEKKQPVAFWCNPISGHNTLYWYLQNLGQGPELLIRYENEEAVDDSQLPKDRFSAERLKGVDSTLKIQPAELGDSAVYLCASSLNGAGPGELFFGEGSRLTVL.

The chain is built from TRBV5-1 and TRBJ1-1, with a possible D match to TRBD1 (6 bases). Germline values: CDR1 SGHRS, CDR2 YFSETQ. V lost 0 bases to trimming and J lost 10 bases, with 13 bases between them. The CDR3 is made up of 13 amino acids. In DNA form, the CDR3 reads TGCGCCAGCAGCTTGGGGGGGAACAGGGTAGCTTTCTTT. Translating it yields CASSLGGNRVAFF.

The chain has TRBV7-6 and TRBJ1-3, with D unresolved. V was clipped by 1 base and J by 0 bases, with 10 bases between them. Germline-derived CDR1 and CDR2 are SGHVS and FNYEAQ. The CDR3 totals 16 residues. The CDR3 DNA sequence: TGTGCCAGCAGCTTAGGTCGGGATCACTCTGGAAACACCATATATTTT. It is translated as CASSLGRDHSGNTIYF.

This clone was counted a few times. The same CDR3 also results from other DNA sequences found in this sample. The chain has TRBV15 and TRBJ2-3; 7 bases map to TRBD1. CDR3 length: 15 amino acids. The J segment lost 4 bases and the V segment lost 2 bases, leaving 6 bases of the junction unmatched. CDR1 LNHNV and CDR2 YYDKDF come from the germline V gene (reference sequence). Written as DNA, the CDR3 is TGTGCCACCAGCAGACGCCTACAGGGGCCAGATACGCAGTATTTT. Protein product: CATSRRLQGPDTQYF.

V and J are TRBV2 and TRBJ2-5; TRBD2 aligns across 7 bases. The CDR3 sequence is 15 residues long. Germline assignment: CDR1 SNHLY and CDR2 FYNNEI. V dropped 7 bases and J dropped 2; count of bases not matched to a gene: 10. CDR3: CASNQRGILQETQYF. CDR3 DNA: TGTGCCAGCAATCAGCGGGGCATTCTTCAAGAGACCCAGTACTTC.

The CDR3 is CASSVDGRTREQFF. In DNA, the CDR3 is TGTGCCAGCAGCGTAGACGGGAGGACCCGAGAGCAGTTCTTC. V gene TRBV9 combines with J gene TRBJ2-1, with 7 bases aligning to TRBD2. Germline values: CDR1 SGDLS, CDR2 YYNGEE. The V and J ends lost 0 bases and 10 bases, in that order; junction bases with no gene match: 7. This CDR3 has 14 amino acids.

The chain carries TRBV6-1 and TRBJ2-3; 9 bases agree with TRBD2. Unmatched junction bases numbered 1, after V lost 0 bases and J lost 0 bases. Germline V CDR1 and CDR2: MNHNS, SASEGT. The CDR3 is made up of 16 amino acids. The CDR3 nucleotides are TGTGCCAGCAGTGAAGCCCTAGCGGGGAGCACAGATACGCAGTATTTT. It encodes CASSEALAGSTDTQYF.

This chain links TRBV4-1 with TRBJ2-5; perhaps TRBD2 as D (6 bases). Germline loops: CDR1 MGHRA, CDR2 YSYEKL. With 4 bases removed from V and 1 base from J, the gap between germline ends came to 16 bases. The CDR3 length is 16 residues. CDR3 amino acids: CASSRWAQRAQETQYF. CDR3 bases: TGCGCCAGCAGCCGGTGGGCCCAGCGGGCCCAAGAGACCCAGTACTTC.

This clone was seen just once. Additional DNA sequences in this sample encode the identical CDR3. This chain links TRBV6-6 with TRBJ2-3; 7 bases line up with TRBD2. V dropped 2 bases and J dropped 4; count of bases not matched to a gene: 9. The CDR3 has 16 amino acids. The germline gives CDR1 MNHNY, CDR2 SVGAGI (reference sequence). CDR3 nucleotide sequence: TGTGCCAGCAGTTACCAATCTAGCGGAGTTCCAGATACGCAGTATTTT. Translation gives CASSYQSSGVPDTQYF.